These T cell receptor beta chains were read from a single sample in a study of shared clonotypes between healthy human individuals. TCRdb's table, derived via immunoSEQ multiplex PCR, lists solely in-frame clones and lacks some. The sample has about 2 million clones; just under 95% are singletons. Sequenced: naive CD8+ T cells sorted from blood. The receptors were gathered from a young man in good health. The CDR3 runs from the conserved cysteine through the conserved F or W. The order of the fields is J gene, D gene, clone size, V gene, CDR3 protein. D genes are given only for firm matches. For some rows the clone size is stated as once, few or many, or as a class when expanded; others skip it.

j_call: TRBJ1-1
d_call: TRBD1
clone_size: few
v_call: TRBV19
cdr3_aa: CASGRTGANTEAFF

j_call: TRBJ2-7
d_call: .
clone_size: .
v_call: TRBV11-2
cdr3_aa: CASSPTTYEQYF

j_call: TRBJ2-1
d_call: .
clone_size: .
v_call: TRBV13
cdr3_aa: CASSLRGYNEQFF

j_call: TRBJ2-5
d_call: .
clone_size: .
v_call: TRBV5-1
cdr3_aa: CASSSLRPAGDSEETQYF

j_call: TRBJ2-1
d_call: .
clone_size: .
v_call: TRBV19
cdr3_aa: CASTTNHYGDEQFF

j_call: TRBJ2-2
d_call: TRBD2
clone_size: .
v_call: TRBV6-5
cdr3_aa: CASRSTSENTGELFF

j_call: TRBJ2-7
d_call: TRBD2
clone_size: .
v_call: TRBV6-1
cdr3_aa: CASRPDPGLGLEQYF

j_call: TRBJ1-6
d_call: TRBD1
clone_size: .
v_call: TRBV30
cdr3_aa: CAWSAGQGLNSPLHF

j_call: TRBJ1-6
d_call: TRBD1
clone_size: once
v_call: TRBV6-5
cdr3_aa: CASSYGSGGNSPLHF

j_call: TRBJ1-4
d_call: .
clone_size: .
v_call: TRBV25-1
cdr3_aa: CASSESGSNEKLFF